The 8 T cell receptor beta chains below were found in one sample sequenced in a study of T-cell memory formation after mild COVID-19. TCRdb redid the calling of the 5' RACE reads with MiXCR, one entry per CDR3 protein. Altogether just over 350,000 distinct CDR3 sequences are present, approximately 15% being singletons, with the ten largest covering about 22%. The specimen sequenced was PBMCs or a T cell subset sorted from them (not recorded which). The receptors were sampled from a man aged 18 to 29 who had mild COVID-19 (a few samples of this study predate the infection). Cell type and time point are not known.

This clonotype appeared a few times. The gene calls are TRBV4-1 and TRBJ2-2, with 8 bases aligning to TRBD2. J was trimmed by 0 bases and V by 0 bases; bases with no gene match: 3. Per germline, CDR1 MGHRA and CDR2 YSYEKL. This CDR3 is built from 17 residues. DNA of the CDR3: TGCGCCAGCAGCCAAGAAGTTAGCGGGGCGAACACCGGGGAGCTGTTTTTT. Encoded protein: CASSQEVSGANTGELFF.

This clonotype appeared a few times. V and J are TRBV11-2 and TRBJ2-1, with 7 bases lining up with TRBD2. Germline V gives CDR1 SGHAT, CDR2 FQNNGV. After removal of 1 base from V and 6 bases from J, the junction contained 6 bases not matched to a gene. The CDR3 has 15 amino acids. The CDR3 nucleotides are TGTGCCAGCAGCTTAGTACTAGCGAACGCCAATGAGCAGTTCTTC. This encodes CASSLVLANANEQFF.

The rearrangement uses TRBV7-7 and TRBJ1-4, with 8 bases fitting TRBD1. This CDR3 has 15 amino acids. The germline CDR1 and CDR2 sequences are SSHAT and FNYEAQ (reference sequence). The ends lost 5 bases at V and 7 bases at J; junction bases unmatched: 9. For the CDR3, the DNA is TGTGCCAGCAGCCCTGGCGGGACAGGAGCTGAAAAACTGTTTTTT. Its protein product is CASSPGGTGAEKLFF.

The CDR3: CASSQGQGRGQETQYF. DNA of the CDR3: TGTGCCAGCAGCCAGGGACAGGGTAGGGGTCAAGAGACCCAGTACTTC. This chain joins TRBV5-4 and TRBJ2-5; TRBD1 matches at 9 bases. V dropped 4 bases and J dropped 2; count of bases not matched to a gene: 9. The CDR3 extends over 16 amino acids. The V gene's germline CDR1 is SGHNT and CDR2 YYREEE (reference sequence).

The table lists this clonotype with a few counts. The J gene is TRBJ2-3, the V gene TRBV11-2; a possible D gene is TRBD2 (6 bases). CDR3 length: 16 residues. Germline CDR1 SGHAT, CDR2 FQNNGV. V lost 5 bases and J 0 bases, leaving 15 bases between the germline ends. CDR3 amino acids: CASSPGTFSSTDTQYF. As DNA, the CDR3 is TGTGCCAGCAGCCCCGGGACTTTTTCTAGCACAGATACGCAGTATTTT. Full variable domain (remainder filled in from reference TRBV11-2 and TRBJ2-3): EAGVAQSPRYKIIEKRQSVAFWCNPISGHATLYWYQQILGQGPKLLIQFQNNGVVDDSQLPKDRFSAERLKGVDSTLKIQPAKLEDSAVYLCASSPGTFSSTDTQYFGPGTRLTVL.

CDR3 sequence: CASSSVASGANVLTF. The CDR3 region has the DNA TGTGCCAGCAGTTCCGTTGCCTCTGGGGCCAACGTCCTGACTTTC. This chain uses TRBV6-6 with TRBJ2-6; no reliable D call. Deletions cut 4 bases from V and 0 bases from J, with 7 bases between. The CDR3 is 15 amino acids. In germline, CDR1 is MNHNY, CDR2 SVGAGI (reference sequence).

This clonotype showed up many times. V and J are TRBV5-4 and TRBJ2-3, with 7 bases fitting TRBD2. V gave up 3 bases and J gave up 5 bases; unmatched junction bases: 3. Germline V lookup: CDR1 SGHNT, CDR2 YYREEE (reference sequence). This CDR3 has 13 residues. The chain's CDR3 is CASSSSGVDTQYF. The CDR3 DNA sequence: TGTGCCAGCAGCTCCAGCGGGGTAGATACGCAGTATTTT.

This clonotype has a count of ten or more. The V call is TRBV6-2 or TRBV6-3, the J call TRBJ1-1, with a possible D match to TRBD1 (6 bases). Per germline, CDR1 MNHEY and CDR2 SVGEGT. This CDR3 contains 13 residues. V was pared by 5 bases and J by 4 bases, with 11 bases between. CDR3 nucleotide sequence: TGTGCCAGCAGTGAACAGGGTTTCACTGAAGCTTTCTTT. Amino acids: CASSEQGFTEAFF.